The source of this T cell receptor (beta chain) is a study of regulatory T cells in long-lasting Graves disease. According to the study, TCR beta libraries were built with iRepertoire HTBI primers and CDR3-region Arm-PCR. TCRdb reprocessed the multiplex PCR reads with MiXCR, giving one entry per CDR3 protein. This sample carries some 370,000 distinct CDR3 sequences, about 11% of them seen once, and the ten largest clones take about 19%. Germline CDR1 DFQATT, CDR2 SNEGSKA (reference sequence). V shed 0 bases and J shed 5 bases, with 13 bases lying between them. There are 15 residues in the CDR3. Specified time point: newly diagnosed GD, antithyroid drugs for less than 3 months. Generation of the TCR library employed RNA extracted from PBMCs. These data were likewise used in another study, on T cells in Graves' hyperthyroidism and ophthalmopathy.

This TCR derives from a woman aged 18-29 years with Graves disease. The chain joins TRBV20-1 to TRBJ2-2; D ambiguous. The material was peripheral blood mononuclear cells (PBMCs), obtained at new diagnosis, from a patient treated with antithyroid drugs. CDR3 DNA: TGCAGTGCTAGAGATCGTGAGAACCGAACCGGGGAGCTGTTTTTT. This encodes CSARDRENRTGELFF.